The 10 T cell receptor beta chains listed next were all sequenced from one sample in a study of T cell repertoires in cytomegalovirus infection. These receptors' antigens are unknown. TCRdb called the reads again in MiXCR, with one record for every CDR3 protein. The sample has fewer than 850,000 distinct CDR3 sequences, under 35% seen once. The sample consisted of cultured CD8+ T cells from PBMCs, taken from culture after CMV antigen stimulation. The source is a human donor in good health (CMV status not recorded). Some clones in this sample may be carry-over from other donors' samples.

The chain recombines TRBV20-1 with TRBJ1-6; the D is unclear. The CDR3 contains 15 residues. Germline V gene lookup returns CDR1 DFQATT and CDR2 SNEGSKA (reference sequence). Trimming stripped 6 bases from V and 4 bases from J, with 16 bases between. CDR3 sequence (DNA): TGCAGTGCCGAAGGGAGTTTAAAGTATAATTCACCCCTCCACTTT. Translated, it gives CSAEGSLKYNSPLHF.

In its sample, this clonotype was seen a few times. The chain recombines TRBV19 with TRBJ2-1; no definite D call. Trimming pared 5 bases from V and 2 bases from J, leaving 13 bases between. This CDR3 is built from 15 residues. In germline, CDR1 is LNHDA, CDR2 SQIVND (reference sequence). The CDR3 loop is CASSFTASPYNEQFF. CDR3 nucleotide sequence: TGTGCCAGTAGTTTCACTGCCTCGCCCTACAATGAGCAGTTCTTC.

V is TRBV18 and J is TRBJ1-5; D not resolved. The CDR3 is 16 residues long. The germline V gene encodes CDR1 KGHSH and CDR2 LQKENI. V was shortened by 5 bases and J by 4 bases, with 18 bases between the two germline ends. CDR3 in amino acids: CASSFKTYSTNQPQHF. The CDR3 DNA reads TGTGCCAGCTCATTCAAGACTTACTCTACAAATCAGCCCCAGCATTTT. Full variable domain (missing parts from reference TRBV18 and TRBJ1-5): NAGVMQNPRHLVRRRGQEARLRCSPMKGHSHVYWYRQLPEEGLKFMVYLQKENIIDESGMPKERFSAEFPKEGPSILRIQQVVRGDSAAYFCASSFKTYSTNQPQHFGDGTRLSIL.

CDR3 DNA sequence: TGTGCCAGCAGTTCCTCAGGGATGAGCTCTGGGGCCAACGTCCTGACTTTC. This encodes CASSSSGMSSGANVLTF. The V call is TRBV12-3 or TRBV12-4, the J call TRBJ2-6; D might be TRBD1 (5 bases). CDR3 length equals 17 residues. With 4 bases removed from V and 0 bases from J, the gap between germline ends came to 13 bases.

The chain is built from TRBV4-1 and TRBJ2-6; the D gene is possibly TRBD1 (5 bases). This CDR3 is built from 16 residues. Germline V gives CDR1 MGHRA, CDR2 YSYEKL. Trimming removed 2 bases at V and 2 bases at J, with 10 bases between. DNA of the CDR3: TGCGCCAGCAGCCAACCCCAGGGCGCTGGGGCCAACGTCCTGACTTTC. This gives the protein CASSQPQGAGANVLTF.

This clonotype was observed at least ten times. The rearrangement uses TRBV7-2 and TRBJ2-2; no clear D. The V gene lost 1 base and the J gene lost 6 bases, with 9 bases spanning the gap. This CDR3 spans 14 amino acids. CDR1 SGHTA and CDR2 FQGNSA come from the germline V gene. DNA for the CDR3: TGTGCCAGCAGCTTAGTTTCCACACCCGGGGAGCTGTTTTTT. This gives the protein CASSLVSTPGELFF.

This clonotype was counted many times. CDR3 nucleotide sequence: TGTGCCAGCAGTCCCCCAGGACTAGCGGGGTACAATGAGCAGTTCTTC. This sequence encodes CASSPPGLAGYNEQFF. This rearrangement joins TRBV6-2 or TRBV6-3 to TRBJ2-1; 12 bases are shared with TRBD2. Looked up from germline, CDR1 is MNHEY and CDR2 is SVGEGT. The CDR3 has 16 residues. With 5 bases clipped from V and 4 bases from J, the junction kept 6 bases outside the gene matches.

This clonotype was counted between two and nine times. The gene calls are TRBV12-3 or TRBV12-4 and TRBJ1-1; TRBD1 is a possible D gene (5 bases). V was clipped by 3 bases and J by 1 base, with 18 bases between them. This CDR3 region has 17 residues. The CDR3 DNA follows: TGTGCCAGCAGTTTTTCCCTCCCAGACAGACCGAACACTGAAGCTTTCTTT. It is translated as CASSFSLPDRPNTEAFF.

J is TRBJ1-4 and V is TRBV7-9; no definite D call. Germline values: CDR1 SEHNR, CDR2 FQNEAQ (reference sequence). The CDR3 consists of 13 residues. The V gene lost 3 bases and the J gene lost 6 bases, with 8 bases spanning the gap. Here the CDR3 DNA reads TGTGCCAGCAGCTTGAGTAGATATGAAAAACTGTTTTTT. It specifies CASSLSRYEKLFF. Based on the CDR3 plus reference TRBV7-9 and TRBJ1-4, the full variable domain is DTGVSQNPRHKITKRGQNVTFRCDPISEHNRLYWYRQTLGQGPEFLTYFQNEAQLEKSRLLSDRFSAERPKGSFSTLEIQRTEQGDSAMYLCASSLSRYEKLFFGSGTQLSVL.

V and J are TRBV7-6 and TRBJ1-1; D perhaps matches TRBD1 (5 bases). Trimming took off 5 bases at V and 5 bases at J, with 18 bases between the two ends. The CDR3 length is 15 residues. Germline CDR1 reads SGHVS; CDR2 reads FNYEAQ. CDR3 sequence (DNA): TGTGCCAGCAGCCCGGTGGGGGGACTTCGTACTGAAGCTTTCTTT. Amino acids: CASSPVGGLRTEAFF.